Each of the 20 T cell receptor beta chains below was sequenced from the same sample in a study of blood T cell repertoires in COVID-19. Here immunoSEQ multiplex PCR was the method, and the copy in TCRdb shows in-frame clones only, minus some. This table has tens of thousands of clones, over 80% appearing once. Input material: peripheral blood. The receptors shown here come from a woman at least 80 years old with acute or convalescent COVID-19.

This chain links TRBV29-1 with TRBJ2-5, with unresolved D. The V gene lost 0 bases and the J gene lost 5 bases, with 10 bases spanning the gap. The CDR3 is made up of 13 amino acids. The germline gives CDR1 SQVTM, CDR2 ANQGSEA. The CDR3 DNA follows: TGCAGCGTTGAAGATCACAGCCAGGAGACCCAGTACTTC. Residues: CSVEDHSQETQYF.

The V and J genes are TRBV5-1 and TRBJ1-2, with 8 bases aligning to TRBD1. V shed 4 bases, J shed 4 bases, and the junction held 15 bases outside the gene matches. The CDR3 consists of 17 residues. CDR1 and CDR2 from the germline V gene are SGHRS and YFSETQ. CDR3 bases: TGCGCCAGCAGCCCGTCCGCGACAGGGGCTCTCGGCTATGGCTACACCTTC. It yields the protein CASSPSATGALGYGYTF.

The chain combines TRBV5-1 with TRBJ2-1; possible D gene TRBD1, 6 bases. The V end was cut by 3 bases, the J end by 2 bases, with 12 bases between. Germline V CDR1 and CDR2: SGHRS, YFSETQ. CDR3 size: 15 residues. CDR3 region: CASSSGTSTYNEQFF. CDR3 sequence (DNA): TGCGCCAGCAGCTCCGGGACATCAACCTACAATGAGCAGTTCTTC.

The rearrangement links TRBV6-1 to TRBJ1-2, with a weak D call TRBD1 (5 bases). The CDR3 loop spans 14 amino acids. The V end lost 7 bases, the J end lost 8 bases, and 20 bases lay between the germline ends. Germline V gives CDR1 MNHNS, CDR2 SASEGT. The CDR3 protein is CASTPGIGVGGYTF. The CDR3, as DNA: TGTGCCAGCACCCCAGGAATAGGGGTAGGAGGCTACACCTTC.

This clone was seen only a few times. The chain couples TRBV7-3 to TRBJ2-2, with 10 bases lining up with TRBD1. V dropped 5 bases and J dropped 6; count of bases not matched to a gene: 3. Germline lookup yields CDR1 SGHTA and CDR2 FQGTGA. The CDR3 has 14 amino acids. The CDR3 DNA is TGTGCCAGCAGCACCGGACAGGGGGCCGGGGAGCTGTTTTTT. It specifies CASSTGQGAGELFF.

The V and J genes are TRBV4-1 and TRBJ2-5; 7 bases line up with TRBD1. Germline-derived CDR1 and CDR2 are MGHRA and YSYEKL. The CDR3 contains 15 residues. The trim removed 0 bases at V and 5 bases at J, leaving 6 bases unmatched. This chain's CDR3 is CASSQEGTRGETQYF. CDR3 coding DNA: TGCGCCAGCAGCCAAGAAGGGACCAGGGGGGAGACCCAGTACTTC.

This sequence joins TRBV11-2 and TRBJ1-1, with a tentative D call TRBD1 (5 bases). V was pared by 3 bases and J by 1 base, with 9 bases between. Germline V gene sequence: CDR1 SGHAT, CDR2 FQNNGV. The CDR3 consists of 14 residues. The CDR3 spells CASSFQQGNTEAFF. In nucleotides, the CDR3 is TGTGCCAGCAGCTTCCAGCAGGGGAACACTGAAGCTTTCTTT.

The chain links TRBV30 to TRBJ1-2; 9 positions agree with TRBD1. The CDR3 runs to 12 residues. Germline values: CDR1 GTSNPN, CDR2 SVGIG (reference sequence). V lost 7 bases and J lost 11; bases outside the gene matches: 11. CDR3: CASLGQGVGYTF. The CDR3 nucleotides read TGTGCCTCCTTGGGACAGGGAGTCGGGTACACCTTC.

The CDR3 DNA sequence: TGCGCCAGCAGCTTGCAGGGGGAGTCTAACTATGGCTACACCTTC. It yields the protein CASSLQGESNYGYTF. The chain links TRBV5-1 to TRBJ1-2; 7 nucleotides line up with TRBD1. This CDR3 has 15 amino acids. V lost 1 base, J lost 0 bases, and 3 bases stayed unmatched. CDR1 is SGHRS and CDR2 is YFSETQ in the germline V gene. Using reference TRBV5-1 and TRBJ1-2 for the parts outside the CDR3, the full variable domain is KAGVTQTPRYLIKTRGQQVTLSCSPISGHRSVSWYQQTPGQGLQFLFEYFSETQRNKGNFPGRFSGRQFSNSRSEMNVSTLELGDSALYLCASSLQGESNYGYTFGSGTRLTVV.

The chain is built from TRBV14 and TRBJ1-2; 10 nucleotides match TRBD1. J lost 7 bases, V lost 1 base, and 6 bases had no gene match. Germline-derived CDR1 and CDR2 are SGHDN and FVKESK. CDR3 size: 15 residues. CDR3 region: CASSQVRQGAGGYTF. Here the CDR3 DNA reads TGTGCCAGCAGCCAAGTTCGACAGGGGGCCGGTGGCTACACCTTC.

This chain connects TRBV11-3 to TRBJ2-5; no firm D call. V shed 5 bases and J shed 1 base, with 14 bases lying between them. From germline, CDR1 is SGHNT and CDR2 YENEEA. The CDR3 runs to 15 residues. The CDR3 is CASSPAPVSQETQYF. The CDR3 region has the DNA TGTGCCAGCAGCCCTGCGCCCGTCTCCCAAGAGACCCAGTACTTC.

The chain combines TRBV29-1 with TRBJ2-7; D possibly corresponds to TRBD2 (5 bases). There are 14 residues in the CDR3. Trimming shortened V by 3 bases and J by 3 bases, and 15 bases separated the two germline ends. CDR1 SQVTM and CDR2 ANQGSEA come from the germline V gene. CDR3 amino acids: CSVDTRPKDYEQYF. DNA for the CDR3: TGCAGCGTTGATACTAGGCCGAAGGACTACGAGCAGTACTTC.

V gene TRBV11-2 combines with J gene TRBJ2-2; 10 nucleotides line up with TRBD2. Per the germline V gene, CDR1 is SGHAT and CDR2 is FQNNGV. Trimming removed 5 bases from V and 5 bases from J; junction bases left unmatched: 5. This CDR3 spans 15 amino acids. The DNA for the CDR3 is TGTGCCAGCAGCCGAGCGGGAGGGCCGACCGGGGAGCTGTTTTTT. Protein sequence: CASSRAGGPTGELFF.

For this clone: The junction does not match germline at one end; this may be a read error. This chain's CDR3 is CASSQTDREVF. In DNA, the CDR3 is TGTGCCAGCAGCCAAACGGACAGGGAAGTTTTC. The gene calls are TRBV3-1 (or the pseudogene TRBV3-2) and TRBJ2-7; 8 bases map to TRBD1. This CDR3 is 11 amino acids long. Looked up from germline, CDR1 is LGHDT and CDR2 is YNNKEL (reference sequence).

The rearrangement uses TRBV2 and TRBJ1-1; D is uncertain. V lost 2 bases and J 6 bases, leaving 10 bases between the germline ends. CDR3 length equals 13 residues. Germline lookup yields CDR1 SNHLY and CDR2 FYNNEI. This CDR3 is CASSEMSGSEAFF. The CDR3 DNA reads as TGTGCCAGCAGTGAAATGTCAGGCTCTGAAGCTTTCTTT.

V gene TRBV9 combines with J gene TRBJ1-1; perhaps TRBD1 as D (5 bases). Germline assignment: CDR1 SGDLS and CDR2 YYNGEE. The CDR3 consists of 14 residues. V shed 1 base and J shed 2 bases, with 9 bases lying between them. This CDR3 reads CASSVTGRNTEAFF. CDR3 coding DNA: TGTGCCAGCAGCGTAACAGGCCGTAACACTGAAGCTTTCTTT.

The chain links TRBV2 to TRBJ2-1; maybe TRBD2 (5 bases). Per germline, CDR1 SNHLY and CDR2 FYNNEI. CDR3 length: 12 residues. The germline V and J ends were trimmed by 4 bases and 10 bases, with 11 bases remaining between them. CDR3 residues: CASSGEIVEQFF. The CDR3 DNA follows: TGTGCCAGCAGTGGGGAGATAGTCGAGCAGTTCTTC.

The CDR3 DNA follows: TGTGCCAGCACGTCTTCCTACAATGAGCAGTTCTTC. Protein product: CASTSSYNEQFF. The chain carries TRBV9 and TRBJ2-1, with D unclear. Germline CDR1 SGDLS, CDR2 YYNGEE. V was cut by 6 bases and J by 1 base, with 5 bases left in between. The CDR3 runs to 12 residues.

The chain has TRBV6-5 and TRBJ1-1, with 8 bases matching TRBD1. Germline V gene data show CDR1 as MNHEY and CDR2 as SVGAGI. The CDR3 length is 15 residues. Losses at the gene ends were 8 bases for V and 0 bases for J; bases not matched to a gene: 8. CDR3 nucleotides: TGTGCCAGCCAGACAGGGGCGCTCATGAACACTGAAGCTTTCTTT. It yields the protein CASQTGALMNTEAFF.

This rearrangement joins TRBV6-5 to TRBJ2-1; D is perhaps TRBD1 (6 bases). Between the trimmed V and J ends, which lost 2 bases and 6 bases, there was a span of 8 bases. Germline loops: CDR1 MNHEY, CDR2 SVGAGI. This CDR3 comprises 13 residues. The CDR3 nucleotides are TGTGCCAGCAGTTACGAGGGGGTCAATGAGCAGTTCTTC. Encoded protein: CASSYEGVNEQFF.